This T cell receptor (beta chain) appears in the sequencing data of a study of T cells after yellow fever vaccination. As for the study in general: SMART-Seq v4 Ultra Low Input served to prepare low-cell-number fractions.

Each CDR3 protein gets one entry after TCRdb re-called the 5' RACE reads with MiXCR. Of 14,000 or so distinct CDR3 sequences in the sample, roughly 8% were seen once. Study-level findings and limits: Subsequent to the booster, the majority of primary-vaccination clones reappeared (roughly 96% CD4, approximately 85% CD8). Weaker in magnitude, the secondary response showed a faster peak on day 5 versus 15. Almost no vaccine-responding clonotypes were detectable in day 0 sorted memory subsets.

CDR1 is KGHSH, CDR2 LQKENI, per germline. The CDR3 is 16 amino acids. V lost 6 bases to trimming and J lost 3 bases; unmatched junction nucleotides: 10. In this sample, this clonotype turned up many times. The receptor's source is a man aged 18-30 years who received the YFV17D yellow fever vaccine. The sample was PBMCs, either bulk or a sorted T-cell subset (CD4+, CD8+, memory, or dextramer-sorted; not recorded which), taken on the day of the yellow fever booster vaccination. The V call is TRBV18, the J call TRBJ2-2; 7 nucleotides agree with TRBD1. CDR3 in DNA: TGTGCCAGCTCGCGTGAGACAGGGATTTACACCGGGGAGCTGTTTTTT. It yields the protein CASSRETGIYTGELFF.